This T cell receptor (beta chain) was sequenced in a study of Ad26.COV2.S vaccination and SARS-CoV-2 variants. Treatment denoted: some 20 received Ad26.COV2.S at low or high dose, single or two shots; roughly five received placebo; per-sample allocation not given. Sampling occurred on day 63 after the first vaccine or placebo injection. SARS-CoV-2 spike from the Wuhan strain was encoded by the vaccine, an Ad26 vector. Trimming removed 1 base from V and 8 bases from J, with 11 bases in between. Germline CDR1 LGHDT, CDR2 YNNKEL (reference sequence). The CDR3 loop spans 13 amino acids. Overall study findings and caveats: TCR breadth and depth analyses may have underestimated total T cell responses.

Comments on this clone: Antigen: not known.

The protocol was immunoSEQ multiplex PCR, while the TCRdb copy is restricted to in-frame clones and leaves out a portion. The sample has about 460,000 clones, 80% to 90% seen once. This sample comprised peripheral blood, obtained in a trial of Ad26.COV2.S vaccine versus placebo. The chain has TRBV3-1 (or the pseudogene TRBV3-2) and TRBJ1-1, with D possibly matching TRBD1 (5 bases). The TCR sequence derives from a person between 18 and 65 years old who received the Ad26.COV2.S COVID-19 vaccine or a placebo. The CDR3 loop reads CASSQVSPGEAFF. CDR3 DNA sequence: TGTGCCAGCAGCCAAGTGTCACCAGGGGAAGCTTTCTTT.